One sample yielded the 26 T cell receptor beta chains listed below, sequenced in a study of T cell repertoires in cytomegalovirus infection. TCRdb reanalysed the reads using MiXCR and keeps one entry per CDR3 protein. The table lists 150,000 or so distinct CDR3 sequences, about 20% of them singletons. No antigen has been assigned to these receptors. Here the sequenced sample was CD8+ T cells from cultured PBMCs, taken from culture after CMV antigen stimulation. The receptors originated from a human donor in good health (CMV status not recorded). Some clones in this sample may be carry-over from other donors' samples.

The CDR3 loop reads CATQRRHATNTEAFF. The CDR3 DNA sequence: TGTGCCACTCAAAGGAGACATGCCACGAACACTGAAGCTTTCTTT. The rearrangement uses TRBV12-3 or TRBV12-4 and TRBJ1-1; D is unclear. V shed 10 bases and J shed 1 base, with 19 bases lying between them. The CDR3 contains 15 residues.

This clonotype was detected only once. The chain joins TRBV2 to TRBJ1-1, with D perhaps matching TRBD1 (6 bases). Deletions cut 8 bases from V and 6 bases from J, with 19 bases between. The CDR3 spans 14 residues. Germline values: CDR1 SNHLY, CDR2 FYNNEI. In DNA, the CDR3 is TGTGCCAGCCCCCCGCCTTGGGGGGCCTCTGAAGCTTTCTTT. This sequence encodes CASPPPWGASEAFF.

On this clonotype: A read error may produce the germline difference seen at one junction end. The genes are TRBV11-3 and TRBJ1-5, with D unclear. The CDR3 totals 13 residues. Germline CDR1 reads SGHNT; CDR2 reads YENEEA. The CDR3 spells CASCLVGFQPQHF. The CDR3 DNA reads as TGTGCCAGCTGCTTAGTGGGATTTCAGCCCCAGCATTTT.

A few counts support this clonotype. The rearrangement links TRBV12-3 or TRBV12-4 to TRBJ2-1; 9 bases match TRBD1. J gave up 10 bases and V 6 bases, and 13 bases lay outside the gene matches. This CDR3 is 15 amino acids long. The CDR3 spells CASRPTGGKDREQFF. The CDR3 bases are TGTGCCAGCAGGCCCACAGGGGGCAAAGATCGGGAGCAGTTCTTC.

The rearrangement uses TRBV6-5 and TRBJ1-5; D remains unclear. The germline V and J ends were trimmed by 0 bases and 0 bases, with 6 bases remaining between them. The CDR3 spans 15 residues. Germline V CDR1 and CDR2: MNHEY, SVGAGI. CDR3 loop: CASSYSWDSNQPQHF. CDR3 DNA sequence: TGTGCCAGCAGTTACTCTTGGGATAGCAATCAGCCCCAGCATTTT.

This clonotype was picked up a small number of times. The chain recombines TRBV7-2 with TRBJ2-7, with 11 bases identical to TRBD2. V was clipped by 4 bases and J by 0 bases; unmatched bases: 2. The length of the CDR3 is 15 residues. The germline V gene has CDR1 SGHTA and CDR2 FQGNSA. CDR3 sequence reads: CASSYGLAGSYEQYF. The DNA of the CDR3 is TGTGCCAGCAGCTATGGACTAGCGGGCTCCTACGAGCAGTACTTC.

V and J are TRBV5-6 and TRBJ2-1; 8 bases fit TRBD2. CDR3 length: 14 amino acids. Germline V gives CDR1 SGHDT, CDR2 YYEEEE. With 7 bases clipped from V and 9 bases from J, the junction kept 12 bases outside the gene matches. As DNA, the CDR3 is TGTGCCAGCCGGCCGACGGGGGGGCGCGGTGAGCAGTTCTTC. Translating it yields CASRPTGGRGEQFF. Combining the CDR3 with reference TRBV5-6 and TRBJ2-1 gives the whole variable domain DAGVTQSPTHLIKTRGQQVTLRCSPKSGHDTVSWYQQALGQGPQFIFQYYEEEERQRGNFPDRFSGHQFPNYSSELNVNALLLGDSALYLCASRPTGGRGEQFFGPGTRLTVL.

This clonotype came up a few times. CDR3 nucleotide sequence: TGCGCCAGCAGCCAAGACCGCGGTACCTACGAGCAGTACTTC. Amino acid sequence: CASSQDRGTYEQYF. The chain uses TRBV4-1 and TRBJ2-7; D is ambiguous. CDR1 and CDR2 from the germline V gene are MGHRA and YSYEKL. The CDR3 sequence is 14 residues long. Trimming took off 0 bases at V and 2 bases at J, with 8 bases between the two ends.

The chain combines TRBV7-6 with TRBJ1-1; maybe TRBD1 (5 bases). The germline V gene has CDR1 SGHVS and CDR2 FNYEAQ. The CDR3 runs to 15 residues. The V end lost 3 bases, the J end lost 7 bases, and 18 bases lay between the germline ends. The CDR3 nucleotides read TGTGCCAGCAGCTTGAGAGGCGGGGGGACCCATGAAGCTTTCTTT. Amino acid sequence: CASSLRGGGTHEAFF.

This clonotype was seen a few times. The chain links TRBV6-1 to TRBJ1-2; D remains unclear. This CDR3 is built from 15 residues. Germline CDR1 reads MNHNS; CDR2 reads SASEGT. Trimming removed 4 bases at V and 0 bases at J, with 12 bases between. The CDR3 DNA sequence: TGTGCCAGCAGTGGCAGCGCAGCTTCTAACTATGGCTACACCTTC. As protein: CASSGSAASNYGYTF.

This clonotype occurred a few times. This CDR3 is CASSWPGQGRWEQYF. Written as DNA, the CDR3 is TGTGCCAGCAGCTGGCCGGGACAGGGGAGATGGGAGCAGTACTTC. The chain uses TRBV7-2 and TRBJ2-7; TRBD1 aligns across 10 bases. The CDR3 totals 15 residues. V gave up 4 bases and J gave up 7 bases; unmatched junction bases: 10. The germline gives CDR1 SGHTA, CDR2 FQGNSA.

This clonotype was recorded a few times. This chain uses TRBV7-2 with TRBJ1-1; 7 bases match TRBD1. Losses at the gene ends were 4 bases for V and 6 bases for J; bases not matched to a gene: 11. The CDR3 totals 15 residues. Germline CDR1 is SGHTA and CDR2 is FQGNSA. CDR3 nucleotide sequence: TGTGCCAGCAGCTCGCACCGTACAGGGGCCCCTGAAGCTTTCTTT. It specifies CASSSHRTGAPEAFF.

This chain uses TRBV7-9 with TRBJ2-3; 13 positions agree with TRBD2. Trimming removed 4 bases from V and 5 bases from J; junction bases left unmatched: 6. Germline lookup yields CDR1 SEHNR and CDR2 FQNEAQ (reference sequence). This CDR3 contains 16 residues. The CDR3 protein is CASSSTSGGHIDTQYF. In nucleotides, the CDR3 is TGTGCCAGCAGCTCGACTAGCGGGGGGCATATAGATACGCAGTATTTT.

Only a few counts were recorded for this clonotype. The chain links TRBV6-5 to TRBJ2-7; 12 positions agree with TRBD1. V trimming: 4 bases; J trimming: 5 bases; junction bases outside the gene matches: 6. Germline V gives CDR1 MNHEY, CDR2 SVGAGI. CDR3 size: 15 residues. The CDR3 loop reads CASSSRDRGQDEQYF. Here the CDR3 DNA reads TGTGCCAGCAGTTCCCGGGACAGGGGGCAGGACGAGCAGTACTTC.

This clonotype was recorded a few times. The chain is built from TRBV4-1 and TRBJ1-1; a weak D match, TRBD1 (6 bases). This CDR3 has 15 amino acids. Germline CDR1 MGHRA, CDR2 YSYEKL. Trimming shortened V by 5 bases and J by 5 bases, and 18 bases separated the two germline ends. The CDR3 is CASSWRGDLGTEAFF. The DNA for the CDR3 is TGCGCCAGCAGCTGGAGGGGGGATTTAGGGACTGAAGCTTTCTTT.

The genes are TRBV4-1 and TRBJ2-1; 8 nucleotides agree with TRBD1. Trimming removed 3 bases from V and 10 bases from J; junction bases left unmatched: 5. The CDR3 extends over 13 amino acids. CDR1 and CDR2 (germline): MGHRA, YSYEKL. The CDR3 nucleotides read TGCGCCAGCAGCCATCCGGACAGGGCGGAGCAGTTCTTC. It yields the protein CASSHPDRAEQFF.

This clonotype was observed a handful of times. This chain connects TRBV7-2 to TRBJ1-1; TRBD1 is a possible D gene (6 bases). Germline V gene sequence: CDR1 SGHTA, CDR2 FQGNSA. The CDR3 totals 13 residues. Trimming took off 4 bases at V and 13 bases at J, with 19 bases between the two ends. The CDR3 nucleotides are TGTGCCAGCAGCTACCTAAGGCGGGGGCCGGATTTCTTT. It translates to CASSYLRRGPDFF.

The chain is built from TRBV20-1 and TRBJ1-6, with TRBD1 matching over 8 bases. Germline V gives CDR1 DFQATT, CDR2 SNEGSKA (reference sequence). The trim removed 0 bases at V and 2 bases at J, leaving 12 bases unmatched. The CDR3 is made up of 19 amino acids. The CDR3 loop reads CSARDRGHRAVTYNSPLHF. The CDR3 DNA follows: TGCAGTGCTAGAGACAGGGGGCACCGCGCGGTTACCTATAATTCACCCCTCCACTTT.

This clonotype was observed a handful of times. The V call is TRBV27, the J call TRBJ2-5, with unresolved D. Germline V gives CDR1 MNHEY, CDR2 SMNVEV (reference sequence). This CDR3 spans 15 amino acids. The V gene lost 3 bases and the J gene lost 1 base, with 12 bases spanning the gap. The CDR3 DNA reads as TGTGCCAGCAGTTTGAGGCCCGCTCCCCAAGAGACCCAGTACTTC. Translated, it gives CASSLRPAPQETQYF.

This clonotype was found once. This rearrangement joins TRBV5-6 to TRBJ1-1; D unclear. Trimming removed 0 bases from V and 5 bases from J, with 11 bases in between. CDR3 length: 14 residues. CDR1 and CDR2 from the germline V gene are SGHDT and YYEEEE. This chain's CDR3 is CASSLAGRETEAFF. The CDR3 coding sequence is TGTGCCAGCAGCTTGGCGGGGAGGGAAACTGAAGCTTTCTTT.

This rearrangement joins TRBV7-2 to TRBJ1-5, with 10 positions matching TRBD1. Germline values: CDR1 SGHTA, CDR2 FQGNSA. V lost 4 bases to trimming and J lost 2 bases; unmatched junction nucleotides: 8. This CDR3 is 17 amino acids long. The CDR3 nucleotides read TGTGCCAGCAGCTCCCCAGGGACAGGGGAACGCAATCAGCCCCAGCATTTT. It specifies CASSSPGTGERNQPQHF.

The sample holds many counts of this clonotype. The chain joins TRBV20-1 to TRBJ2-7; 7 positions match TRBD1. The germline V gene encodes CDR1 DFQATT and CDR2 SNEGSKA (reference sequence). Losses at the gene ends were 0 bases for V and 3 bases for J; bases not matched to a gene: 5. This CDR3 comprises 14 residues. The CDR3 region is CSAREGDRDYEQYF. The DNA of the CDR3 is TGCAGTGCTAGAGAGGGTGACAGGGACTACGAGCAGTACTTC.

The chain joins TRBV6-1 to TRBJ1-5; TRBD1 aligns across 11 bases. The CDR3 is made up of 14 amino acids. V dropped 7 bases and J dropped 5; count of bases not matched to a gene: 4. Germline V gene sequence: CDR1 MNHNS, CDR2 SASEGT. The CDR3 protein is CASILDRGHQPQHF. The CDR3 nucleotides read TGTGCCAGCATCCTGGACAGGGGGCATCAGCCCCAGCATTTT.

This clonotype was seen more than once but under ten times. The chain carries TRBV7-9 and TRBJ1-5, with 10 nucleotides matching TRBD1. This CDR3 region has 16 residues. With V trimmed by 3 bases and J by 4 bases, 6 bases remained unmatched. Germline V gene lookup returns CDR1 SEHNR and CDR2 FQNEAQ (reference sequence). CDR3 sequence: CASSFRDRGENQPQHF. As DNA, the CDR3 is TGTGCCAGCAGCTTCCGGGACAGGGGTGAAAATCAGCCCCAGCATTTT.

This clonotype showed up many times. V is TRBV7-8 and J is TRBJ2-7; TRBD1 is a possible D gene (5 bases). There are 18 residues in the CDR3. The germline V and J ends were trimmed by 5 bases and 2 bases, with 25 bases remaining between them. The V gene's germline CDR1 is SGHVS and CDR2 FQNEAQ. The CDR3 DNA reads TGTGCCAGCAGCCGGGCGGACACGGCCACGCGCGTAACCTACGAGCAGTACTTC. Residues: CASSRADTATRVTYEQYF. Full variable domain (outside the CDR3, taken from reference TRBV7-8 and TRBJ2-7): GAGVSQSPRYKVAKRGQDVALRCDPISGHVSLFWYQQALGQGPEFLTYFQNEAQLDKSGLPSDRFFAERPEGSVSTLKIQRTQQEDSAVYLCASSRADTATRVTYEQYFGPGTRLTVT.

The chain combines TRBV10-3 with TRBJ1-2; D ambiguous. Germline V gives CDR1 ENHRY, CDR2 SYGVKD. The CDR3 has 19 residues. V was clipped by 0 bases and J by 6 bases, with 26 bases between them. CDR3 in DNA: TGTGCCATCAGTGAGTCCGCGACTGGACTAACACAGAAAGAAGATGGCTACACCTTC. Protein sequence: CAISESATGLTQKEDGYTF.